The T cell receptor beta chain under discussion was sequenced for a study of tissue-resident memory T cells in lung cancer (dated by TCRdb to between 2018 and 2021). In terms of the full investigation: TCR beta-chain sequencing compared paired tumor TRM and tumor non-TRM populations from some ten lung cancer patients.

Notes on this clonotype: No cognate antigen has been identified for it. Base qualities were left out, and no much larger clone turns up one base away.

Sequencing took place on an Illumina MiSeq. The TCR sequencing libraries included unique molecular identifiers and were indexed using TruSeq single indexes. As for how the authors treated the data: MIGEC v1.2.7 was used to map and error-correct TCR reads, and VDJtools v1.1.7 was then used for analysis, with default settings for both tools. Repertoire diversity was quantified with Shannon-Wiener and inverse Simpson indices computed in VDJtools. A frequency threshold of at least three was used to define expanded TCRbeta clonotypes. Statistical comparisons of TCR diversity between tumor TRM and non-TRM populations used Wilcoxon rank-sum tests across roughly nine patients. The public sequencing data were trimmed at Q25 with fastp and processed into clonotypes with MiXCR by TCRdb, which kept only in-frame beta chains. Records with the same CDR3 protein are collapsed into one entry carrying the most frequent genes and DNA. The authors' filters were not applied to this entry. Recorded for this sample are roughly 250 distinct CDR3 sequences; 15% to 20% of them occurred a single time. The ten largest clones add up to about 70% of the sample.

Overall study results and their limits: Per patient, the most expanded clonotype made up an average of roughly 20% of sequenced TRM cells, which suggests that a single tumor antigen-specific clone had expanded. Expanded clonotypes accounted for an average of roughly 70% of tumor TRM repertoires and 40% to 55% of tumor non-TRM repertoires. Compared with tumor non-TRM cells, tumor TRM cells had a significantly more restricted TCR repertoire, reflected in lower Shannon-Wiener and inverse Simpson diversity.

CD8+ T cells were sorted by CD103 expression on a BD FACSAria-II directly into ice-cold TRIzol LS reagent. Lung tumor tissue was collected fresh at the time of surgical resection. Fresh cells were Fc receptor-blocked, then stained for CD45, CD4, CD3, CD8A and CD103, with DAPI used for live/dead discrimination. A miRNeasy kit was used to purify total RNA from sorted CD103+ and CD103- CD8+ T cells. Tumor-infiltrating CD8+ cytotoxic T cells were sorted by CD103 expression to separate tissue-resident memory (TRM) cells from non-TRM cells. The donors had treatment-naive lung cancer. Patients with respiratory malignancies who were newly diagnosed and untreated were recruited prospectively after referral. Sequenced material: CD103+ CD8+ T cells from lung tumor tissue. The cell subset or site tag for this specimen amounts to: tissue-resident memory (TRM) CD8+ CTLs. This TCR came from a human donor with treatment-naive lung cancer (subtype not recorded).

CDR3 sequence: CASSADSGRVAEQFF. DNA sequence: TGCGCCAGCAGCGCCGATAGCGGGAGAGTCGCTGAGCAGTTCTTC. Rearrangement joined TRBV5-1 to TRBJ2-1; 9 central nucleotides agree with TRBD2. Here V drops 4 bases and J drops 9 bases, and the junction holds 11 bases not matched to any gene. The CDR1 and CDR2 encoded by the germline V gene are SGHRS and YFSETQ. From the cysteine up to the phenylalanine, the CDR3 has a length of 15 residues. Only the CDR3 DNA stays, 45 bases, in frame from base 1.